What follows are 27 T cell receptor beta chains derived from one specimen sequenced in a study of neurological immune-mediated disorders. One entry per CDR3 protein results from TCRdb running MiXCR on the 5' RACE reads. The repertoire consists of about 52,000 distinct CDR3 sequences, with around 3.5% occurring once and the leading ten covering approximately 7.1%. The specimen was PBMCs. The receptors were gathered from a man in his sixties with multiple sclerosis.

This clonotype has a count of ten or more. V is TRBV5-1 and J is TRBJ2-2; D unclear. The CDR3 contains 13 residues. The V gene lost 7 bases and the J gene lost 0 bases, with 7 bases spanning the gap. CDR1 is SGHRS and CDR2 is YFSETQ in the germline V gene. Here the CDR3 DNA reads TGCGCCAGCGGCAGTACGAACACCGGGGAGCTGTTTTTT. Amino acid sequence: CASGSTNTGELFF. The whole variable domain, filled in from reference TRBV5-1 and TRBJ2-2, reads KAGVTQTPRYLIKTRGQQVTLSCSPISGHRSVSWYQQTPGQGLQFLFEYFSETQRNKGNFPGRFSGRQFSNSRSEMNVSTLELGDSALYLCASGSTNTGELFFGEGSRLTVL.

The table lists this clonotype with a few counts. A read error is possible here, since a much larger clone lies one base away. This chain joins TRBV6-5 and TRBJ1-6; D unclear. The germline V gene has CDR1 MNHEY and CDR2 SVGAGI. CDR3 length: 15 amino acids. CDR3 in amino acids: CASSHSSSYNSPLHF. The CDR3 DNA follows: TGTGCCAGCAGTCACTCGTCCTCCTATAATTCACCCCTCCACTTT.

This clonotype occurred a few times. The junction differs from germline at one of its ends, possibly a read error. The chain is built from TRBV6-5 and TRBJ1-1, with TRBD1 as a possible D gene (5 bases). Germline V gene data show CDR1 as MNHEY and CDR2 as SVGAGI. CDR3 length: 12 amino acids. CDR3 amino acids: CDSSTGASRAFF. The CDR3 nucleotides read TGTGACAGCAGCACCGGGGCCTCAAGAGCTTTCTTT.

Ten or more counts support this clonotype. The V and J genes are TRBV20-1 and TRBJ1-1; the D is unclear. Trimming shortened V by 7 bases and J by 4 bases, and 10 bases separated the two germline ends. This CDR3 contains 11 residues. Germline lookup yields CDR1 DFQATT and CDR2 SNEGSKA (reference sequence). CDR3 in DNA: TGCAGTGTAAGAGCGGGCACTGAAGCTTTCTTT. It specifies CSVRAGTEAFF.

There are many counts of this clonotype. The chain carries TRBV12-3 or TRBV12-4 and TRBJ2-7; the match to TRBD1 covers 8 bases. The CDR3 runs 15 residues. The junction had 6 bases not matched to a gene; V was cut back by 4 bases and J by 1 base. The CDR3 spells CASSSLDRGSYEQYF. The CDR3 region has the DNA TGTGCCAGCAGTTCTCTTGACAGGGGTTCCTACGAGCAGTACTTC.

This clonotype came up many times. This chain links TRBV5-1 with TRBJ2-5; D is tentatively TRBD1 or TRBD2 (5 bases each). Trimming removed 2 bases at V and 3 bases at J, with 8 bases between. This CDR3 region has 13 residues. The V gene's germline CDR1 is SGHRS and CDR2 YFSETQ. The CDR3 bases are TGCGCCAGCAGCTTTCAGGGAGAAGAGACCCAGTACTTC. It translates to CASSFQGEETQYF.

The chain has TRBV20-1 and TRBJ2-2; the D gene is possibly TRBD1 (6 bases). The length of the CDR3 is 14 residues. Germline CDR1 DFQATT, CDR2 SNEGSKA (reference sequence). Trimming left V 2 bases short and J 1 base short, with 8 bases between. The CDR3 reads CSARSRGNTGELFF. The CDR3, as DNA: TGCAGTGCTAGAAGCAGGGGGAACACCGGGGAGCTGTTTTTT.

This clonotype occurred a few times. A clone one base away is much larger, so this may be a read error. The genes are TRBV15 and TRBJ2-2; D remains unclear. Looked up from germline, CDR1 is LNHNV and CDR2 is YYDKDF (reference sequence). The CDR3 spans 13 residues. CDR3 nucleotide sequence: TGTGCCAACAGCAGAGATCGGATAAGGGAGCTGTTTTTT. Protein: CANSRDRIRELFF.

This clonotype was recorded at least ten times. The rearrangement joins TRBV14 to TRBJ1-2, with D uncertain. CDR1 is SGHDN and CDR2 is FVKESK in the germline V gene. V dropped 2 bases and J dropped 6 bases, with 16 bases sitting between them. The CDR3 totals 15 residues. The CDR3 sequence: CASSQLAQVGHGYTF. In nucleotides, the CDR3 is TGTGCCAGCAGCCAATTAGCTCAGGTCGGTCATGGCTACACCTTC.

This clonotype occurred many times. This chain uses TRBV12-3 or TRBV12-4 with TRBJ2-7; no clear D gene. This CDR3 contains 12 residues. V was pared by 3 bases and J by 1 base, with 4 bases between. CDR3 bases: TGTGCCAGCAGTTTTAAGTCCTACGAGCAGTACTTC. Its translation: CASSFKSYEQYF.

This clonotype was observed many times. The chain links TRBV5-1 to TRBJ2-3, with D unclear. Germline V CDR1 and CDR2: SGHRS, YFSETQ. V shed 6 bases and J shed 0 bases, with 11 bases lying between them. CDR3 length equals 14 residues. This CDR3 is CASNPDGSTDTQYF. CDR3 bases: TGCGCCAGCAACCCGGACGGAAGCACAGATACGCAGTATTTT.

In this sample, this clonotype turned up many times. The rearrangement uses TRBV10-3 and TRBJ2-7; no clear D gene. Looked up from germline, CDR1 is ENHRY and CDR2 is SYGVKD. Trimming took 4 bases from V and 3 from J, leaving 7 bases between them. CDR3 length: 12 amino acids. The DNA for the CDR3 is TGTGCCATCAGTGGGAACAGCTACGAGCAGTACTTC. Its protein product is CAISGNSYEQYF.

This clonotype was found many times. The chain carries TRBV10-3 and TRBJ2-3; weak D call: TRBD1 (6 bases). V gave up 8 bases and J gave up 6 bases, with 15 bases separating them. The CDR3 sequence is 13 residues long. The germline gives CDR1 ENHRY, CDR2 SYGVKD. The CDR3 DNA reads TGTGCCATCTCTCGGACAGCTCTGGATACGCAGTATTTT. Translation gives CAISRTALDTQYF.

This clonotype turned up a few times. CDR3 DNA sequence: TGTGCCATCAGTGGGGACGGTGGAAACACCATATATTTT. This codes for CAISGDGGNTIYF. The chain links TRBV10-3 to TRBJ1-3; D perhaps matches TRBD1 (5 bases). Germline loops: CDR1 ENHRY, CDR2 SYGVKD. The CDR3 is 13 residues long. The V end was cut by 4 bases, the J end by 3 bases, with 7 bases between.

In this sample, this clonotype turned up many times. The V call is TRBV3-1, the J call TRBJ2-5; TRBD1 matches at 10 bases. This CDR3 is built from 16 residues. V dropped 0 bases and J dropped 5; count of bases not matched to a gene: 6. Germline loops: CDR1 LGHDT, CDR2 YNNKEL (reference sequence). CDR3 loop: CASSQDGTGASETQYF. CDR3 nucleotides: TGTGCCAGCAGCCAAGATGGGACAGGGGCGAGCGAGACCCAGTACTTC.

This clonotype has at least ten counts. This chain joins TRBV19 and TRBJ2-1; D may be TRBD2 (6 bases). The V gene lost 5 bases and the J gene lost 4 bases, with 9 bases spanning the gap. CDR3 length: 13 amino acids. Germline CDR1 reads LNHDA; CDR2 reads SQIVND (reference sequence). This CDR3 reads CASSYGGYNEQFF. The CDR3 bases are TGTGCCAGTAGTTATGGGGGGTACAATGAGCAGTTCTTC. Full variable domain (rest looked up from reference TRBV19 and TRBJ2-1): DGGITQSPKYLFRKEGQNVTLSCEQNLNHDAMYWYRQDPGQGLRLIYYSQIVNDFQKGDIAEGYSVSREKKESFPLTVTSAQKNPTAFYLCASSYGGYNEQFFGPGTRLTVL.

In regard to this clonotype: With a much larger clone just one base away, this may be a read error. The chain carries TRBV7-8 and TRBJ1-1, with D hard to call. Germline V CDR1 and CDR2: SGHVS, FQNEAQ. The CDR3 covers 12 residues. The CDR3, as DNA: TGTGCCATCAGCCTCGCGGGCACTGAAGCTTTCTTT. Translated, it gives CAISLAGTEAFF.

This clonotype has at least ten counts. Here the CDR3 DNA reads TGTGCCAGCAGCCCGGACAGGAACACCGGGGAGCTGTTTTTT. Amino acids: CASSPDRNTGELFF. The chain links TRBV6-4 to TRBJ2-2; weak D call: TRBD1 (6 bases). The CDR3 is made up of 14 amino acids. The germline V and J ends were trimmed by 6 bases and 1 base, with 9 bases remaining between them. From germline, CDR1 is MRHNA and CDR2 SNTAGT.

This clonotype was found many times. The chain uses TRBV11-2 and TRBJ2-1, with TRBD2 matching over 15 bases. V lost 3 bases, J lost 9 bases, and 24 bases stayed unmatched. This CDR3 has 22 residues. Germline CDR1 is SGHAT and CDR2 is FQNNGV. CDR3 nucleotide sequence: TGTGCCAGCAGCTTCAGGACTAGCGGGAGGGCCCCCTCGTCCCGGACGGGGCGTGAGCAGTTCTTC. Translated, it gives CASSFRTSGRAPSSRTGREQFF.

This clonotype has at least ten counts. The chain recombines TRBV5-1 with TRBJ2-7; unclear D gene. CDR1 and CDR2 from the germline V gene are SGHRS and YFSETQ. This CDR3 region has 14 residues. The V end was cut by 0 bases, the J end by 4 bases, with 11 bases between. The CDR3 DNA is TGCGCCAGCAGCTTGGTAGCCAGTCCGTACGAGCAGTACTTC. This codes for CASSLVASPYEQYF. The full variable domain, its missing parts supplied by reference TRBV5-1 and TRBJ2-7, is KAGVTQTPRYLIKTRGQQVTLSCSPISGHRSVSWYQQTPGQGLQFLFEYFSETQRNKGNFPGRFSGRQFSNSRSEMNVSTLELGDSALYLCASSLVASPYEQYFGPGTRLTVT.

This sequence joins TRBV20-1 and TRBJ2-1, with 12 bases aligning to TRBD2. CDR3 length: 14 amino acids. Per germline, CDR1 DFQATT and CDR2 SNEGSKA (reference sequence). The V gene end was trimmed by 6 bases and the J gene end by 9 bases; junction bases not matched to a gene: 9. CDR3 DNA sequence: TGCAGTGCCCTAAGACTAGCGGGAGTACTTGAGCAGTTCTTC. This codes for CSALRLAGVLEQFF.

This clonotype has ten or more counts. The CDR3 DNA sequence: TGCAGTGCCATGGGACAGTCCGGGGAGCTGTTTTTT. Protein sequence: CSAMGQSGELFF. This chain uses TRBV20-1 with TRBJ2-2, with 7 bases fitting TRBD1. The CDR3 consists of 12 residues. CDR1 and CDR2 (germline): DFQATT, SNEGSKA (reference sequence). Trimming at V came to 6 bases and at J to 6 bases, leaving 4 bases not matched to a gene.

This clonotype came up many times. The chain is built from TRBV5-1 and TRBJ2-5; 10 nucleotides line up with TRBD1. CDR1 and CDR2 (germline): SGHRS, YFSETQ. Trimming took 2 bases from V and 5 from J; bases not matched to a gene: 6. The CDR3 runs to 15 residues. The CDR3 DNA reads TGCGCCAGCAGCTTCGGGGACAGGGGTGCGGAGACCCAGTACTTC. This sequence encodes CASSFGDRGAETQYF.

This clonotype was observed at least ten times. This chain uses TRBV18 with TRBJ2-7; D unclear. This CDR3 is built from 14 residues. Trimming removed 3 bases from V and 2 bases from J, with 11 bases in between. Germline CDR1 KGHSH, CDR2 LQKENI. This chain's CDR3 is CASSPSGSAYEQYF. The CDR3 DNA follows: TGTGCCAGCTCACCGTCAGGCAGCGCCTACGAGCAGTACTTC.

The sample holds many counts of this clonotype. This chain joins TRBV5-6 and TRBJ1-1; no reliable D call. CDR3 length: 13 amino acids. With 4 bases removed from V and 6 bases from J, the gap between germline ends came to 13 bases. Germline assignment: CDR1 SGHDT and CDR2 YYEEEE. The CDR3 region has the DNA TGTGCCAGCAGCCCCGGCCCGCAGGCTGAAGCTTTCTTT. Residues: CASSPGPQAEAFF.

This clonotype was detected ten times or more. The V call is TRBV20-1, the J call TRBJ2-7, with 12 bases identical to TRBD2. The CDR3 has 19 amino acids. Germline assignment: CDR1 DFQATT and CDR2 SNEGSKA (reference sequence). The V gene end was trimmed by 1 base and the J gene end by 3 bases; junction bases not matched to a gene: 16. This CDR3 reads CSARGRNRLAGDLNYEQYF. CDR3 coding DNA: TGCAGTGCTAGAGGAAGGAACAGACTAGCGGGAGACCTCAACTACGAGCAGTACTTC.

This clonotype has a count of ten or more. CDR3 DNA: TGTGCCTGCGACACGGGTGACCATGGCTACACCTTC. As protein: CACDTGDHGYTF. The V and J genes are TRBV30 and TRBJ1-2; D uncertain. V shed 6 bases and J shed 6 bases, with 14 bases lying between them. Germline V CDR1 and CDR2: GTSNPN, SVGIG (reference sequence). There are 12 residues in the CDR3.